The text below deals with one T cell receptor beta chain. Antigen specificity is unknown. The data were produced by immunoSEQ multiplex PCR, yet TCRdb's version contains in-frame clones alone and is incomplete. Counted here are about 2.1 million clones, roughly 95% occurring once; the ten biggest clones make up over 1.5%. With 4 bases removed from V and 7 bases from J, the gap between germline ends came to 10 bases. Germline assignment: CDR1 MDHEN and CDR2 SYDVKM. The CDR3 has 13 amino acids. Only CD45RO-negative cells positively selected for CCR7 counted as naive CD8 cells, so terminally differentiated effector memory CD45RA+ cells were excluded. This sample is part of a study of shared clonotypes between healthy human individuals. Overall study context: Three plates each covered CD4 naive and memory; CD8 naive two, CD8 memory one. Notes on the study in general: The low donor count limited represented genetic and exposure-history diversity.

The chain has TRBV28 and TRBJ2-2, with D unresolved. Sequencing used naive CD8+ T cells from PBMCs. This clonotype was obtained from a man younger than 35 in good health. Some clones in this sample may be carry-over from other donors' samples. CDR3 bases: TGTGCCAGCAGTTCCCTTGCCGTCGGGGAGCTGTTTTTT. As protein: CASSSLAVGELFF.